The 17 T cell receptor beta chains reported below all come from one sample, sequenced in a study of T cell responses to AZD1222 COVID-19 vaccine. This table comes from immunoSEQ multiplex PCR, and its TCRdb copy is limited to in-frame clones, with some not included. The data show under 150,000 clones, with roughly 88% seen just once and 1.5% to 2% held by the top ten. The sample here was peripheral blood, taken 28 days after the second AZD1222 dose. The origin of the receptors is an adult who received the AZD1222 COVID-19 vaccine.

This clone was observed a handful of times. This rearrangement joins TRBV5-5 to TRBJ2-2; TRBD1 is a possible D gene (6 bases). V was clipped by 4 bases and J by 4 bases, with 17 bases between them. Looked up from germline, CDR1 is SGHKS and CDR2 is YYEKEE (reference sequence). The CDR3 has 16 residues. Here the CDR3 reads CASSPRPGVATGELFF. In DNA, the CDR3 is TGTGCCAGCAGCCCCCGGCCAGGGGTTGCCACCGGGGAGCTGTTTTTT.

V gene TRBV2 combines with J gene TRBJ2-1, with D tentatively TRBD2 (5 bases). Between the trimmed V and J ends, which lost 6 bases and 4 bases, there was a span of 13 bases. This CDR3 contains 14 residues. Germline CDR1 SNHLY, CDR2 FYNNEI. In DNA form, the CDR3 reads TGTGCCAGCAGCGGAGCTGGACTTTACAATGAGCAGTTCTTC. Amino acid sequence: CASSGAGLYNEQFF. The variable domain in full, completed from reference TRBV2 and TRBJ2-1, reads EPEVTQTPSHQVTQMGQEVILRCVPISNHLYFYWYRQILGQKVEFLVSFYNNEISEKSEIFDDQFSVERPDGSNFTLKIRSTKLEDSAMYFCASSGAGLYNEQFFGPGTRLTVL.

The chain links TRBV28 to TRBJ1-4; D is possibly TRBD1 (5 bases). The length of the CDR3 is 16 residues. Germline loops: CDR1 MDHEN, CDR2 SYDVKM. V was shortened by 5 bases and J by 8 bases, with 21 bases between the two germline ends. The CDR3 region has the DNA TGTGCCAGCAGTAACGTACCGGGACGCCTACCCGAAAAACTGTTTTTT. As protein: CASSNVPGRLPEKLFF.

This chain uses TRBV5-4 with TRBJ1-1; 7 bases fit TRBD1. V lost 0 bases to trimming and J lost 8 bases; unmatched junction nucleotides: 10. The germline gives CDR1 SGHNT, CDR2 YYREEE (reference sequence). The CDR3 has 15 amino acids. Here the CDR3 reads CASSLANDRAREAFF. CDR3 DNA sequence: TGTGCCAGCAGCTTGGCCAACGACAGGGCGAGGGAAGCTTTCTTT. The entire variable domain, with the rest obtained from reference TRBV5-4 and TRBJ1-1, is as follows: ETGVTQSPTHLIKTRGQQVTLRCSSQSGHNTVSWYQQALGQGPQFIFQYYREEENGRGNFPPRFSGLQFPNYSSELNVNALELDDSALYLCASSLANDRAREAFFGQGTRLTVV.

This chain uses TRBV5-1 with TRBJ2-2; D remains ambiguous. Germline assignment: CDR1 SGHRS and CDR2 YFSETQ. The CDR3 spans 17 residues. The V and J ends lost 0 bases and 0 bases respectively, with 12 bases between them. CDR3 bases: TGCGCCAGCAGCTTGGTGGTGGGGTCTACGAACACCGGGGAGCTGTTTTTT. Translated: CASSLVVGSTNTGELFF.

The V call is TRBV7-2, the J call TRBJ2-5, with unresolved D. Trimming pared 4 bases from V and 5 bases from J, leaving 8 bases between. The CDR3 extends over 12 amino acids. Germline V lookup: CDR1 SGHTA, CDR2 FQGNSA. The CDR3 loop is CASSSLRETQYF. The CDR3 DNA reads TGTGCCAGCAGCTCCCTTAGGGAGACCCAGTACTTC.

This chain connects TRBV19 to TRBJ1-1; D ambiguous. The CDR3 consists of 14 residues. Germline CDR1 reads LNHDA; CDR2 reads SQIVND (reference sequence). V was cut by 3 bases and J by 0 bases, with 8 bases left in between. This CDR3 is CASSIGGLNTEAFF. Here the CDR3 DNA reads TGTGCCAGTAGTATCGGCGGGTTGAACACTGAAGCTTTCTTT.

This sequence joins TRBV7-6 and TRBJ1-3, with D possibly being TRBD1 (6 bases). CDR1 and CDR2 from the germline V gene are SGHVS and FNYEAQ. The V end lost 1 base, the J end lost 1 base, and 14 bases lay between the germline ends. The CDR3 is 17 residues long. The chain's CDR3 is CASSLGAWGPSGNTIYF. The CDR3 region has the DNA TGTGCCAGCAGCTTAGGGGCCTGGGGGCCTTCTGGAAACACCATATATTTT.

This clone was seen just once. The same CDR3 arises from other DNA sequences in this sample as well. The chain links TRBV9 to TRBJ2-1; D unclear. Deletions cut 3 bases from V and 6 bases from J, with 4 bases between. The CDR3 spans 11 residues. Germline-derived CDR1 and CDR2 are SGDLS and YYNGEE. The CDR3 DNA reads as TGTGCCAGCAGCGGTGGCAATGAGCAGTTCTTC. This codes for CASSGGNEQFF.

V usage is TRBV19 and J usage is TRBJ2-2, with TRBD1 identical over 9 bases. Germline V gene sequence: CDR1 LNHDA, CDR2 SQIVND (reference sequence). The CDR3 extends over 14 amino acids. V lost 5 bases to trimming and J lost 4 bases; unmatched junction nucleotides: 2. The CDR3 nucleotides are TGTGCCAGTAGTGCGGGACAGGGCACCGGGGAGCTGTTTTTT. As protein: CASSAGQGTGELFF.

This rearrangement joins TRBV6-2 or TRBV6-3 to TRBJ1-6; D unresolved. Germline assignment: CDR1 MNHEY and CDR2 SVGEGT. The CDR3 sequence is 11 residues long. Deletions cut 6 bases from V and 8 bases from J, with 5 bases between. The CDR3 DNA follows: TGTGCCAGCAGCGGGGATTCACCCCTCCACTTT. Its translation: CASSGDSPLHF.

Written as DNA, the CDR3 is TGTGCCAGCAGTCCCGGGGCCCTCCAAAATCAGCCCCAGCATTTT. Amino acids: CASSPGALQNQPQHF. This chain links TRBV27 with TRBJ1-5; tentative D call: TRBD1 (5 bases). Looked up from germline, CDR1 is MNHEY and CDR2 is SMNVEV (reference sequence). The length of the CDR3 is 15 residues. Deletions cut 5 bases from V and 4 bases from J, with 15 bases between.

This clone was recorded once. The CDR3 sequence: CASSPGRGRSNEQFF. CDR3 coding DNA: TGTGCCAGCAGCCCTGGAAGGGGAAGGTCCAATGAGCAGTTCTTC. The chain links TRBV28 to TRBJ2-1, with TRBD1 as a possible D gene (5 bases). The germline V gene encodes CDR1 MDHEN and CDR2 SYDVKM. This CDR3 contains 15 residues. Trimming took off 6 bases at V and 6 bases at J, with 18 bases between the two ends.

The rearrangement links TRBV27 to TRBJ2-1, with 12 bases lining up with TRBD1. V trimming: 5 bases; J trimming: 7 bases; junction bases outside the gene matches: 6. Germline-derived CDR1 and CDR2 are MNHEY and SMNVEV (reference sequence). This CDR3 has 15 amino acids. CDR3 bases: TGTGCCAGCAGTCCGGGACAGGGGGCGGAGAATGAGCAGTTCTTC. This sequence encodes CASSPGQGAENEQFF.

The genes are TRBV5-6 and TRBJ1-6; the match to TRBD1 covers 7 bases. Looked up from germline, CDR1 is SGHDT and CDR2 is YYEEEE. This CDR3 comprises 15 residues. J was trimmed by 9 bases and V by 0 bases; bases with no gene match: 6. As DNA, the CDR3 is TGTGCCAGCAGCTTGGAGGGGGCGAAAACTTCACCCCTCCACTTT. Its translation is CASSLEGAKTSPLHF.

J is TRBJ2-1 and V is TRBV3-1 (or the pseudogene TRBV3-2); 7 positions match TRBD2. Germline V gene data show CDR1 as LGHDT and CDR2 as YNNKEL (reference sequence). CDR3 length: 16 amino acids. V was pared by 1 base and J by 7 bases, with 10 bases of the junction left unmatched. The CDR3 DNA is TGTGCCAGCAGCCAAGGACTAGCTGAAGATGGGAATGAGCAGTTCTTC. Residues: CASSQGLAEDGNEQFF.

The chain joins TRBV10-3 to TRBJ1-2; possible D gene TRBD1, 6 bases. This CDR3 is 17 amino acids long. Per germline, CDR1 ENHRY and CDR2 SYGVKD. The ends were cut back, 6 bases at V and 8 bases at J, with 28 bases in the middle. The DNA of the CDR3 is TGTGCCATCAGCCTTGCGGCTACAGGGTCGGGGGCAGCGGGCTACACCTTC. It yields the protein CAISLAATGSGAAGYTF.